A single sample gave rise to the 2 T cell receptor beta chains below, sequenced in a study of T cells in Graves' hyperthyroidism and ophthalmopathy. Amplification targeted TCR beta CDR3 regions from RNA transcripts. The primer set for the first-round RT-PCR of the TCR CDR3 was HTBI. TCRdb re-analysed the multiplex PCR reads in MiXCR, keeping a single row per CDR3 protein. The table lists roughly 740,000 distinct CDR3 sequences, 16% of them singletons. Sequencing was performed on blood. These receptors were taken from a young man with Graves' hyperthyroidism.

This clonotype has a handful of counts. The chain is built from TRBV2 and TRBJ1-5, with a possible D match to TRBD1 (5 bases). CDR1 and CDR2 from the germline V gene are SNHLY and FYNNEI. The CDR3 spans 14 residues. V lost 1 base to trimming and J lost 2 bases, with 6 bases between them. CDR3 in amino acids: CASSEEGGNQPQHF. DNA of the CDR3: TGTGCCAGCAGTGAAGAAGGGGGCAATCAGCCCCAGCATTTT.

This clonotype showed up many times. J is TRBJ2-7 and V is TRBV12-3 or TRBV12-4; D is perhaps TRBD1 or TRBD2 (7 bases each). Trimming stripped 6 bases from V and 0 bases from J, with 15 bases between. The CDR3 is 15 amino acids. The CDR3 is CASRGGGQRSYEQYF. For the CDR3, the DNA is TGTGCCAGCAGGGGCGGGGGACAGCGCTCCTACGAGCAGTACTTC.